This T cell receptor (beta chain) was profiled in a study of T cell responses to AZD1222 COVID-19 vaccine. Study-wide results and limits: After two AZD1222 doses, spike-specific TCR breadth and depth rose versus day 0.

Concerning this clone itself: Its antigen is not known.

Analysis merged second doses at about 4 or about 12 weeks. CDR1 and CDR2 from the germline V gene are SGHRS and YFSETQ. Germline trimming cut 2 bases from V and 8 bases from J; bases unmatched to any gene: 4. This CDR3 is built from 13 residues. Produced via immunoSEQ multiplex PCR; TCRdb's table is partial and in-frame only. Of about 110,000 clones listed, approximately 90% are singletons. The sequence derives from an adult who received the AZD1222 COVID-19 vaccine. The specimen was peripheral blood, collected 28 days after the second AZD1222 dose. This chain connects TRBV5-1 to TRBJ1-2; 9 bases map to TRBD1. The CDR3 DNA is TGCGCCAGCAGCTTAGACAGGGGGGAAGGCTACACCTTC. Protein product: CASSLDRGEGYTF.